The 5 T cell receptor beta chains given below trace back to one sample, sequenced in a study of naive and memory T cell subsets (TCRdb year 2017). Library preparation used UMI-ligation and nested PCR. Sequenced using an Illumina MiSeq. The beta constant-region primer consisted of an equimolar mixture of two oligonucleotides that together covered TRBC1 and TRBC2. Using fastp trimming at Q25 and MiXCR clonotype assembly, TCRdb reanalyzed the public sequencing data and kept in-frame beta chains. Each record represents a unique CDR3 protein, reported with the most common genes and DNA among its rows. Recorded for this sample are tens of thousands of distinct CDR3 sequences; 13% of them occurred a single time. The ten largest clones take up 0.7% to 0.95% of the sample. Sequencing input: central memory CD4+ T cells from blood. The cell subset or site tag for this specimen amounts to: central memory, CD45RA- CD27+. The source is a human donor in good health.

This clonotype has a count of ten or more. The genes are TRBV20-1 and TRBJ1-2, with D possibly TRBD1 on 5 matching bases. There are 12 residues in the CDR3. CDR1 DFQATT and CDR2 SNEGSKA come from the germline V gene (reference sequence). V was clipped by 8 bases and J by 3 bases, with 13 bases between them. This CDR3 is CSPQGTDYGYTF. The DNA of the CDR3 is TGCAGTCCGCAAGGGACTGACTATGGCTACACCTTC.

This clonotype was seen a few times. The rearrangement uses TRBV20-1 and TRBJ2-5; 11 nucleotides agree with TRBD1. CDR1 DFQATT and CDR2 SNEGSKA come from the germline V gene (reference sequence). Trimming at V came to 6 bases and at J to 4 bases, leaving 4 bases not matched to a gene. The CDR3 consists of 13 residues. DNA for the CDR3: TGCAGTGCCGGGGACAGGGGGGCAGAGACCCAGTACTTC. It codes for CSAGDRGAETQYF.

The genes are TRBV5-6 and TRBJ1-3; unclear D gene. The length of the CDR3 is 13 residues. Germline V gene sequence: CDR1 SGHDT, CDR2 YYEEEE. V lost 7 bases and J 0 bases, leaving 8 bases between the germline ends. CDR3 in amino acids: CASEWLSGNTIYF. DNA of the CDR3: TGTGCCAGCGAGTGGCTCTCTGGAAACACCATATATTTT.

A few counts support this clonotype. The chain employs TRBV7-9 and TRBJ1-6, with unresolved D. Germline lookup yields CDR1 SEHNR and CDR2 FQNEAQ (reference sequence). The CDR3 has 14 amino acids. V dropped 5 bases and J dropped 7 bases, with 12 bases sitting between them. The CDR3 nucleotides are TGTGCCAGCAGCCTGGATGTAACGAATTCACCCCTCCACTTT. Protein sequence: CASSLDVTNSPLHF.

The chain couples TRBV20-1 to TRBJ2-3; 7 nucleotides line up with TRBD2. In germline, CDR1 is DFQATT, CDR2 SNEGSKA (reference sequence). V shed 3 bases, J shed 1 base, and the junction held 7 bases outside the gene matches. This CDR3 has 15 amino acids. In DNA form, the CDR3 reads TGCAGTGCTAGTGTAGGCGGGAGTGGCACAGATACGCAGTATTTT. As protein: CSASVGGSGTDTQYF.